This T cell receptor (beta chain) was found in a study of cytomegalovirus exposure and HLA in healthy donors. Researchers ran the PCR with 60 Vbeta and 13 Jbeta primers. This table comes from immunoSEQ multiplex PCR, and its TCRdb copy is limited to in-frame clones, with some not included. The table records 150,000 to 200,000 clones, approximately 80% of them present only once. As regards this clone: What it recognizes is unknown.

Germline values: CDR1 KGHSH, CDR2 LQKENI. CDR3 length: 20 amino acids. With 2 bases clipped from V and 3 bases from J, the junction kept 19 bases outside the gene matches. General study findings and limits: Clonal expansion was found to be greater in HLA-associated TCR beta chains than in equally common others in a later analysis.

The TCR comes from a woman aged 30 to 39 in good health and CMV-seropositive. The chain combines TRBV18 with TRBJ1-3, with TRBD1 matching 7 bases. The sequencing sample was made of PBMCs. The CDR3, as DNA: TGTGCCAGCTCACCAGTGAGGTTGAGGGGGCTCGAAAGAATTGGAAACACCATATATTTT. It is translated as CASSPVRLRGLERIGNTIYF.